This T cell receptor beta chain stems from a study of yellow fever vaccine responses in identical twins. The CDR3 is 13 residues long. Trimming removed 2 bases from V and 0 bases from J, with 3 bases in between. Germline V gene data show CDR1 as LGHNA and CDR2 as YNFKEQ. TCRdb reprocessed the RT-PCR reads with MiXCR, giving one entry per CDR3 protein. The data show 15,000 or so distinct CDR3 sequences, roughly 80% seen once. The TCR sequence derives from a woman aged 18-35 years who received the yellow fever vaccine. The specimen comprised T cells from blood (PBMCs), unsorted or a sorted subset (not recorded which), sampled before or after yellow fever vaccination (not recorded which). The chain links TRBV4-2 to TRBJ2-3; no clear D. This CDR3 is CASSQQSTDTQYF. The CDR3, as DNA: TGTGCCAGCAGCCAACAAAGCACAGATACGCAGTATTTT.